The next 15 T cell receptor beta chains were all read from a single sample in a study of blood T cell repertoires in COVID-19 (TCRdb year 2020). The method behind the library was the immunoSEQ multiplex PCR assay. The clones in this table, taken by TCRdb from immuneACCESS, are in-frame only. Not every clone is retained; where verified, under half of the shortfall comes from an unresolved V gene, and the cause of the rest is unknown. This sample lists over 300,000 clones; around 89% were detected once. The top ten hold around 0.97% of the sample. The sample consisted of PBMCs or T cells enriched from blood (not recorded which). The receptors were sampled from a woman aged 25-40 years with acute COVID-19.

The V call is TRBV19, the J call TRBJ1-1; 7 bases align to TRBD1. CDR1 and CDR2 (germline): LNHDA, SQIVND (reference sequence). The V gene end was trimmed by 6 bases and the J gene end by 3 bases; junction bases not matched to a gene: 7. The CDR3 spans 14 residues. Written as DNA, the CDR3 is TGTGCCAGTAGCTCGGACAGGATAGACACTGAAGCTTTCTTT. Translated: CASSSDRIDTEAFF.

The J gene is TRBJ2-4, the V gene TRBV24-1; D remains ambiguous. There are 15 residues in the CDR3. Germline CDR1 is KGHDR and CDR2 is SFDVKD. With 3 bases removed from V and 6 bases from J, the gap between germline ends came to 14 bases. The CDR3 DNA reads as TGTGCCACCAGTGATCCGCAATTGCCAGGAAACATTCAGTACTTC. Protein product: CATSDPQLPGNIQYF.

The chain has TRBV30 and TRBJ1-1; no definite D call. The CDR3 spans 13 residues. The germline V gene has CDR1 GTSNPN and CDR2 SVGIG (reference sequence). Trimming stripped 2 bases from V and 4 bases from J, with 11 bases between. The CDR3 region has the DNA TGTGCCTGGAGTTTCGGGCGGGGCACTGAAGCTTTCTTT. Translated, it gives CAWSFGRGTEAFF.

The rearrangement joins TRBV5-5 to TRBJ1-2, with D possibly TRBD1 on 6 matching bases. This CDR3 region has 14 residues. The germline V and J ends were trimmed by 1 base and 4 bases, with 11 bases remaining between them. Germline-derived CDR1 and CDR2 are SGHKS and YYEKEE (reference sequence). CDR3 bases: TGTGCCAGCAGCTTGCAGGGGCTTGGCTATGGCTACACCTTC. Translating gives CASSLQGLGYGYTF.

V usage is TRBV29-1 and J usage is TRBJ1-3; no definite D call. V lost 4 bases to trimming and J lost 4 bases, with 11 bases between them. This CDR3 is 13 amino acids long. Germline-derived CDR1 and CDR2 are SQVTM and ANQGSEA. This CDR3 reads CSVASPAGNTIYF. The CDR3 DNA reads as TGCAGCGTTGCGAGCCCTGCCGGAAACACCATATATTTT.

This chain connects TRBV24-1 to TRBJ2-2; no firm D call. The CDR3 runs to 15 residues. The V end was cut by 5 bases, the J end by 0 bases, with 9 bases between. Germline CDR1 is KGHDR and CDR2 is SFDVKD. The CDR3 region has the DNA TGTGCCACCAGTGTGTCCGGAGCGAACACCGGGGAGCTGTTTTTT. Its protein is CATSVSGANTGELFF.

The chain employs TRBV4-1 and TRBJ2-1, with 7 bases lining up with TRBD1. Germline V gene data show CDR1 as MGHRA and CDR2 as YSYEKL. Germline trimming cut 2 bases from V and 3 bases from J; bases unmatched to any gene: 10. The CDR3 is 17 amino acids. CDR3 sequence: CASSQLRDRDFYNEQFF. The CDR3 bases are TGCGCCAGCAGCCAACTAAGGGACAGAGATTTCTACAATGAGCAGTTCTTC.

This chain joins TRBV7-9 and TRBJ1-2, with D unresolved. V lost 5 bases and J 1 base, leaving 8 bases between the germline ends. The CDR3 loop spans 13 amino acids. CDR1 is SEHNR, CDR2 FQNEAQ, per germline (reference sequence). CDR3 nucleotides: TGTGCCAGCAGCCCCCCGGGTAACTATGGCTACACCTTC. Translating gives CASSPPGNYGYTF.

The J gene is TRBJ1-4, the V gene TRBV5-6; 8 bases fit TRBD1. The germline V gene has CDR1 SGHDT and CDR2 YYEEEE. The length of the CDR3 is 17 residues. J gave up 0 bases and V 0 bases, and 4 bases lay outside the gene matches. The DNA of the CDR3 is TGTGCCAGCAGCTTGGTTAACAGGGGGGCAACTAATGAAAAACTGTTTTTT. Its translation: CASSLVNRGATNEKLFF.

The chain uses TRBV2 and TRBJ1-1; 9 nucleotides line up with TRBD1. The CDR3 has 15 residues. Per the germline V gene, CDR1 is SNHLY and CDR2 is FYNNEI. V shed 7 bases and J 4 bases; nucleotides not matched to a gene: 10. The CDR3 sequence: CASKPGQGWFTEAFF. The CDR3 coding sequence is TGTGCCAGCAAACCGGGACAGGGATGGTTCACTGAAGCTTTCTTT.

CDR3 DNA: TGTGCCAGCAGCATCGGGACAGCGAACACCGGGGAGCTGTTTTTT. Translated: CASSIGTANTGELFF. The V and J genes are TRBV5-6 and TRBJ2-2; 7 bases line up with TRBD1. The V and J ends lost 4 bases and 0 bases, in that order; junction bases with no gene match: 3. Germline CDR1 is SGHDT and CDR2 is YYEEEE. There are 15 residues in the CDR3. Full variable domain (rest looked up from reference TRBV5-6 and TRBJ2-2): DAGVTQSPTHLIKTRGQQVTLRCSPKSGHDTVSWYQQALGQGPQFIFQYYEEEERQRGNFPDRFSGHQFPNYSSELNVNALLLGDSALYLCASSIGTANTGELFFGEGSRLTVL.

This chain connects TRBV5-1 to TRBJ2-1; perhaps TRBD1 as D (5 bases). The CDR3 is 14 amino acids. Trimming removed 0 bases from V and 7 bases from J, with 11 bases in between. Germline loops: CDR1 SGHRS, CDR2 YFSETQ. CDR3 sequence reads: CASSLASQGNEQFF. CDR3 DNA: TGCGCCAGCAGCTTGGCGTCCCAGGGTAATGAGCAGTTCTTC.

This chain links TRBV3-1 (or the pseudogene TRBV3-2) with TRBJ1-2, with 9 positions matching TRBD1. This CDR3 contains 15 residues. With V trimmed by 4 bases and J by 5 bases, 8 bases remained unmatched. Per germline, CDR1 LGHDT and CDR2 YNNKEL (reference sequence). The CDR3 DNA sequence: TGTGCCAGCAGCCGAGTGGACAGGGGTTTGTATGGCTACACCTTC. This translates into CASSRVDRGLYGYTF.

The chain recombines TRBV19 with TRBJ1-5; a weak D match, TRBD1 (5 bases). Trimming stripped 3 bases from V and 3 bases from J, with 12 bases between. Germline-derived CDR1 and CDR2 are LNHDA and SQIVND (reference sequence). The CDR3 extends over 15 amino acids. CDR3 residues: CASSIADRYNQPQHF. CDR3 coding DNA: TGTGCCAGTAGTATTGCTGACAGATACAATCAGCCCCAGCATTTT.

The V call is TRBV18, the J call TRBJ1-2; 7 nucleotides match TRBD1. The CDR3 sequence is 15 residues long. Germline CDR1 reads KGHSH; CDR2 reads LQKENI. V lost 3 bases and J lost 4; bases outside the gene matches: 8. CDR3 coding DNA: TGTGCCAGCTCACCGGTGCAGGGGGTTGGCTATGGCTACACCTTC. Protein product: CASSPVQGVGYGYTF.